Each of the 8 T cell receptor beta chains below was sequenced from the same sample in a study of blood T cell repertoires in COVID-19. Generated by immunoSEQ multiplex PCR, the TCRdb table keeps only in-frame clones and is missing some. The repertoire holds about 42,000 clones, with roughly 84% as singletons. The sample consisted of peripheral blood. Receptors originate from a woman aged 70 to 79 in a cohort sampled during active COVID-19.

The J gene is TRBJ2-3, the V gene TRBV7-9; D gene uncertain. Germline CDR1 reads SEHNR; CDR2 reads FQNEAQ (reference sequence). Trimming shortened V by 1 base and J by 4 bases, and 15 bases separated the two germline ends. The CDR3 length is 16 residues. The CDR3 is CASSLVGSPSADTQYF. As DNA, the CDR3 is TGTGCCAGCAGCTTAGTCGGGTCCCCGTCGGCAGATACGCAGTATTTT. Full variable domain (missing parts from reference TRBV7-9 and TRBJ2-3): DTGVSQNPRHKITKRGQNVTFRCDPISEHNRLYWYRQTLGQGPEFLTYFQNEAQLEKSRLLSDRFSAERPKGSFSTLEIQRTEQGDSAMYLCASSLVGSPSADTQYFGPGTRLTVL.

This rearrangement joins TRBV3-1 (or the pseudogene TRBV3-2) to TRBJ2-7, with D unclear. Trimming shortened V by 1 base and J by 1 base, and 8 bases separated the two germline ends. The CDR3 spans 14 residues. The germline V gene encodes CDR1 LGHDT and CDR2 YNNKEL (reference sequence). The CDR3 is CASSQGPQSYEQYF. The CDR3 region has the DNA TGTGCCAGCAGCCAAGGCCCACAGTCCTACGAGCAGTACTTC.

This clone has a handful of counts. The CDR3 nucleotides read TGTGCCAGCAGTGTGGAGGGGATTGAAGCTTTCTTT. This translates into CASSVEGIEAFF. The chain has TRBV2 and TRBJ1-1; maybe TRBD1 (5 bases). The CDR3 runs to 12 residues. Germline V CDR1 and CDR2: SNHLY, FYNNEI. V dropped 4 bases and J dropped 7 bases, with 10 bases sitting between them.

The chain is built from TRBV2 and TRBJ2-5; perhaps TRBD1 as D (6 bases). The CDR3 totals 15 residues. Germline V CDR1 and CDR2: SNHLY, FYNNEI. The germline V and J ends were trimmed by 4 bases and 1 base, with 13 bases remaining between them. CDR3 coding DNA: TGTGCCAGCAGTGTACAGGGATTGTCCCAAGAGACCCAGTACTTC. It yields the protein CASSVQGLSQETQYF.

The chain employs TRBV2 and TRBJ2-2; 7 bases fit TRBD1. The V gene end was trimmed by 4 bases and the J gene end by 5 bases; junction bases not matched to a gene: 10. The CDR3 runs to 16 residues. Germline values: CDR1 SNHLY, CDR2 FYNNEI. This chain's CDR3 is CASSAQRGRGTGELFF. The CDR3 DNA is TGTGCCAGCAGTGCTCAGAGGGGGCGAGGTACCGGGGAGCTGTTTTTT.

The chain links TRBV7-9 to TRBJ1-1; D is unresolved. The CDR3 consists of 14 residues. From germline, CDR1 is SEHNR and CDR2 FQNEAQ (reference sequence). V lost 2 bases and J 5 bases, leaving 12 bases between the germline ends. Here the CDR3 DNA reads TGTGCCAGCAGCTTAACGGGGTCCGGAACTGAAGCTTTCTTT. It codes for CASSLTGSGTEAFF.

The rearrangement joins TRBV20-1 to TRBJ2-7; D gene ambiguous. The V end lost 0 bases, the J end lost 6 bases, and 6 bases lay between the germline ends. The CDR3 covers 11 residues. Germline-derived CDR1 and CDR2 are DFQATT and SNEGSKA (reference sequence). The CDR3 nucleotides read TGCAGTGCTAGAGATTTCGGCGAGCAGTACTTC. Its translation is CSARDFGEQYF.

The chain has TRBV5-1 and TRBJ1-1; 8 bases match TRBD1. CDR3 length equals 16 residues. CDR1 and CDR2 from the germline V gene are SGHRS and YFSETQ. After removal of 5 bases from V and 3 bases from J, the junction contained 12 bases not matched to a gene. CDR3 residues: CASSPVTGVGDTEAFF. CDR3 DNA sequence: TGCGCCAGCAGTCCCGTGACAGGGGTCGGAGACACTGAAGCTTTCTTT.